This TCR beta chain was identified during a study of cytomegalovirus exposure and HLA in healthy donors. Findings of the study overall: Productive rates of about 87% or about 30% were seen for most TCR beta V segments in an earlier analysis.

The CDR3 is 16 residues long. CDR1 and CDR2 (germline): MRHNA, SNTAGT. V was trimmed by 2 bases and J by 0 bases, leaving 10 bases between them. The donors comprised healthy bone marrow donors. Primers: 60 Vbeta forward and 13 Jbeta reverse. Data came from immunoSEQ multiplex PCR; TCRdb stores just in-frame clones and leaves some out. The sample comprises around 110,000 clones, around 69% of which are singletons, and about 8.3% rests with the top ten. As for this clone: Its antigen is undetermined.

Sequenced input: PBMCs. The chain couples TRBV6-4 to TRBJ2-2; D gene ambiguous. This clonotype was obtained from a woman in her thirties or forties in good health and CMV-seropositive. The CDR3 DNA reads TGTGCCAGCAGTGACGGCCCAGTCGCGAACACCGGGGAGCTGTTTTTT. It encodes CASSDGPVANTGELFF.